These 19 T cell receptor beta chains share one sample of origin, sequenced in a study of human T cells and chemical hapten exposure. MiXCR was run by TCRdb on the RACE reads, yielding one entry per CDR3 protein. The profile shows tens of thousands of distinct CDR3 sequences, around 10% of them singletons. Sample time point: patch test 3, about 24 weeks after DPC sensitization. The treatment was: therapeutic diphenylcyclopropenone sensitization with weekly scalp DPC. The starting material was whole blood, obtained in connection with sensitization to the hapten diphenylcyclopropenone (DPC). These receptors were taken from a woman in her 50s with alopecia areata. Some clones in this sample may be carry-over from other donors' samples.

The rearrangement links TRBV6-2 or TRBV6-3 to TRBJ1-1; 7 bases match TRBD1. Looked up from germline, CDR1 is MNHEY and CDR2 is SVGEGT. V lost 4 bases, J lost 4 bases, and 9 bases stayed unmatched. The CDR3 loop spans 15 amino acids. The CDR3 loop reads CASSSPYRGTTEAFF. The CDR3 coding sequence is TGTGCCAGCAGTTCTCCTTACAGGGGTACCACTGAAGCTTTCTTT.

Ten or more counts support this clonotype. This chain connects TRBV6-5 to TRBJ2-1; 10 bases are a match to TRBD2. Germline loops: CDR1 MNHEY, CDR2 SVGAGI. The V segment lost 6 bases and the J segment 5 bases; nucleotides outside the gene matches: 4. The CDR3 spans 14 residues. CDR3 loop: CASSQREGNNEQFF. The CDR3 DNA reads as TGTGCCAGCAGCCAGCGGGAGGGGAACAATGAGCAGTTCTTC.

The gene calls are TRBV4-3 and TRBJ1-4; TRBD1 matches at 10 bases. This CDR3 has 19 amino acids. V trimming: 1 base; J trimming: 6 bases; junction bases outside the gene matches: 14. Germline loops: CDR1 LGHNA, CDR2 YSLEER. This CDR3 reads CASSQVVGGTGTGDEKLFF. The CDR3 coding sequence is TGCGCCAGCAGCCAAGTCGTTGGCGGAACGGGGACAGGGGATGAAAAACTGTTTTTT.

For the CDR3, the DNA is TGTGCCAGCAGCTTAGACGGACTAGTGATTTACAATGAGCAGTTCTTC. Translating it yields CASSLDGLVIYNEQFF. J is TRBJ2-1 and V is TRBV7-2, with 7 bases fitting TRBD2. V was clipped by 1 base and J by 4 bases; unmatched bases: 7. Germline loops: CDR1 SGHTA, CDR2 FQGNSA. This CDR3 spans 16 amino acids.

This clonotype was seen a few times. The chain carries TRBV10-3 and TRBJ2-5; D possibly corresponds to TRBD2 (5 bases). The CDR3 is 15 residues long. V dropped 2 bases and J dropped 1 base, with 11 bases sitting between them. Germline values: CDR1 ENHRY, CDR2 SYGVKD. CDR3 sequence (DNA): TGTGCCATCAGTGAGGAGGGTCCCCTCCAAGAGACCCAGTACTTC. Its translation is CAISEEGPLQETQYF.

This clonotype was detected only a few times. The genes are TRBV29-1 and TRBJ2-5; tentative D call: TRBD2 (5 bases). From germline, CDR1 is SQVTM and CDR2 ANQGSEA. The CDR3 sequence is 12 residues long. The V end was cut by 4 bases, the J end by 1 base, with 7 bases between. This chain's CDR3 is CSVAGIQETQYF. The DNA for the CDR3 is TGCAGCGTTGCGGGGATCCAAGAGACCCAGTACTTC.

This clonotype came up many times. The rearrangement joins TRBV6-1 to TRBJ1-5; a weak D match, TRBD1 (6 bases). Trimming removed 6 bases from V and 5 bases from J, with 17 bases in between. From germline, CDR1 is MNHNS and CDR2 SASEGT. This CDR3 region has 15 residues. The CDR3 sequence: CASSADRGRHQPQHF. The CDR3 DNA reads TGTGCCAGCAGCGCGGACAGAGGGCGGCATCAGCCCCAGCATTTT.

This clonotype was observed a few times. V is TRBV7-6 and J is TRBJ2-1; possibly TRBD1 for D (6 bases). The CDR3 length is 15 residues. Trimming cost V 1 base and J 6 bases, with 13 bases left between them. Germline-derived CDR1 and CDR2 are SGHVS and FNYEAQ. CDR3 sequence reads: CASSLVYVGANEQFF. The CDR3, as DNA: TGTGCCAGCAGCTTAGTCTATGTGGGGGCCAATGAGCAGTTCTTC.

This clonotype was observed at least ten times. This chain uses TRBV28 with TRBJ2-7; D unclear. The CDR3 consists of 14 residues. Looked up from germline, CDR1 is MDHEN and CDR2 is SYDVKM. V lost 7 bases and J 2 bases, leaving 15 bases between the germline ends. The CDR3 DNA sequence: TGTGCCAGCAAGAACCCGGGCAGTACCTACGAGCAGTACTTC. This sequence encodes CASKNPGSTYEQYF.

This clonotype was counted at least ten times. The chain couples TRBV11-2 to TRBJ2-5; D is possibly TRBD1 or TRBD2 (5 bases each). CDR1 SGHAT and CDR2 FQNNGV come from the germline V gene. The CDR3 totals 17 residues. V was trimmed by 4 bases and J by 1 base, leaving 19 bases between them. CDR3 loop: CASSSDRARGAQETQYF. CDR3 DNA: TGTGCCAGCAGCTCCGACCGAGCGAGAGGGGCCCAAGAGACCCAGTACTTC. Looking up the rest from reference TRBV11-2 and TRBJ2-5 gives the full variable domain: EAGVAQSPRYKIIEKRQSVAFWCNPISGHATLYWYQQILGQGPKLLIQFQNNGVVDDSQLPKDRFSAERLKGVDSTLKIQPAKLEDSAVYLCASSSDRARGAQETQYFGPGTRLLVL.

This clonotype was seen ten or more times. The DNA for the CDR3 is TGTGCCAGCAGTTACGAGGTCGGAACTGAAGCTTTCTTT. Protein: CASSYEVGTEAFF. This chain links TRBV6-2 or TRBV6-3 with TRBJ1-1; no clear D. Per germline, CDR1 MNHEY and CDR2 SVGEGT. The CDR3 spans 13 residues. The V end lost 2 bases, the J end lost 5 bases, and 9 bases lay between the germline ends.

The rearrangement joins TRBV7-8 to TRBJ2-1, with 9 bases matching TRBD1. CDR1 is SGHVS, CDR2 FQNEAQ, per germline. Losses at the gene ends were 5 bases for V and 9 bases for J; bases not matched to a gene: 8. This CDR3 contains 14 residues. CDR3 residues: CASSRTGVGSEQFF. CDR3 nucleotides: TGTGCCAGCAGCAGGACAGGGGTGGGCAGTGAGCAGTTCTTC.

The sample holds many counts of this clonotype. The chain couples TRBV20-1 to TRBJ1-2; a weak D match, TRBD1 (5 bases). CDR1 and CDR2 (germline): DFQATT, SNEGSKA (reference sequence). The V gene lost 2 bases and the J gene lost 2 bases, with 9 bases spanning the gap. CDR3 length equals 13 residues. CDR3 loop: CSARRGLNYGYTF. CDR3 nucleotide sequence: TGCAGTGCTAGAAGGGGACTCAACTATGGCTACACCTTC.

The CDR3 DNA reads as TGTGCCAGCAGCTCCCGACTAGCGCAAAGCACAGATACGCAGTATTTT. Translated: CASSSRLAQSTDTQYF. The chain is built from TRBV11-2 and TRBJ2-3, with 8 bases aligning to TRBD2. CDR3 length equals 16 residues. Germline trimming cut 4 bases from V and 0 bases from J; bases unmatched to any gene: 6. Germline V gene data show CDR1 as SGHAT and CDR2 as FQNNGV. The variable domain in full, with the rest retrieved from reference TRBV11-2 and TRBJ2-3, is EAGVAQSPRYKIIEKRQSVAFWCNPISGHATLYWYQQILGQGPKLLIQFQNNGVVDDSQLPKDRFSAERLKGVDSTLKIQPAKLEDSAVYLCASSSRLAQSTDTQYFGPGTRLTVL.

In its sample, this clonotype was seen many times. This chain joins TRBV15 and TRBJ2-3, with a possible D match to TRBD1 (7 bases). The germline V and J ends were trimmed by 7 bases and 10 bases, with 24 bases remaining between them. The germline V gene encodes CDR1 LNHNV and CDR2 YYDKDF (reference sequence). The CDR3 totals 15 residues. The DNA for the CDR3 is TGTGCCACCACCGCGGGACAGCTCTATAAGGGGGCGCAGTATTTT. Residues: CATTAGQLYKGAQYF.

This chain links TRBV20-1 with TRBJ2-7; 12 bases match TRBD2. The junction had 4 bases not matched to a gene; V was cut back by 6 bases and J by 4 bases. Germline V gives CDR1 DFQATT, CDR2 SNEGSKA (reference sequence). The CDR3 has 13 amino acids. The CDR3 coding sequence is TGCAGTGCAACGACTAGCGGGAGATACGAGCAGTACTTC. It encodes CSATTSGRYEQYF.

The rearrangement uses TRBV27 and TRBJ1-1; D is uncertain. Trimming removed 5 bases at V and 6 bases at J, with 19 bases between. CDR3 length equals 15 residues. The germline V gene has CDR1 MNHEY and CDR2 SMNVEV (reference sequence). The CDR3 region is CASSATTNYLAEAFF. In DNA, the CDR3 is TGTGCCAGCAGTGCAACGACAAATTATCTCGCTGAAGCTTTCTTT.

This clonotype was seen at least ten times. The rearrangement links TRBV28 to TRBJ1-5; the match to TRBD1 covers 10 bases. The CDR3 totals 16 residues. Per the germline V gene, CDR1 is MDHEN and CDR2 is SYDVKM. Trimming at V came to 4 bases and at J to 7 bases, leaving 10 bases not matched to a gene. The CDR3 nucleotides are TGTGCCAGCAGTTCGCCCGACAGGGGGCTCCGCCAGCCCCAGCATTTT. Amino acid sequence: CASSSPDRGLRQPQHF.

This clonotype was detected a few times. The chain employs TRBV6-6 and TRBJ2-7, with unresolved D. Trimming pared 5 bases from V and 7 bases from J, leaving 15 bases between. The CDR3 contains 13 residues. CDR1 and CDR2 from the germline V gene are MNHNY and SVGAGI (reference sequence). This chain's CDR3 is CASSTGPDGEQYF. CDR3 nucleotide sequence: TGTGCCAGCAGTACTGGGCCCGACGGGGAGCAGTACTTC.